Listed below are T cell receptor beta chains from one sample, sequenced in a study of shared clonotypes between healthy human individuals. Here immunoSEQ multiplex PCR was the method, and the copy in TCRdb shows in-frame clones only, minus some. The data hold millions of clones, with just over 90% observed a single time. Sequencing input: naive CD4+ T cells sorted from blood. Receptor source: a man aged 18 to 30 in good health. CDR3s include the opening cysteine and the closing phenylalanine or tryptophan. Each record gives: J gene, V gene, D gene, CDR3 protein, CDR3 DNA. D genes are given only for firm matches.

>TRBJ1-2|TRBV5-6|TRBD1
CASSPMKTGGGGYTF
TGTGCCAGCAGCCCCATGAAGACAGGGGGCGGTGGCTACACCTTC
>TRBJ1-1|TRBV7-9|.
CASSDQENTEAFF
TGTGCCAGCAGCGACCAAGAGAACACTGAAGCTTTCTTT
>TRBJ1-2|TRBV5-4|.
CASSLGGRVEGYTF
TGTGCCAGCAGCCTTGGGGGGCGCGTCGAGGGCTACACCTTC
>TRBJ1-2|TRBV30|.
CAWSRVSNYGYTF
TGTGCCTGGAGTCGGGTCTCCAACTATGGCTACACCTTC
>TRBJ1-3|TRBV2|.
CASSDGGNTIYF
TGTGCCAGCAGTGATGGTGGAAACACCATATATTTT
>TRBJ2-3|TRBV29-1|.
CSVAGSTDTQYF
TGCAGCGTTGCAGGCAGCACAGATACGCAGTATTTT
>TRBJ2-1|TRBV9|.
CASSPNVESNEQFF
TGTGCCAGCAGCCCGAACGTTGAGAGCAATGAGCAGTTCTTC
>TRBJ1-2|TRBV27|.
CASSLSVNYGYTF
TGTGCCAGCAGTTTATCAGTTAACTATGGCTACACCTTC
>TRBJ1-1|TRBV5-5|.
CASSLVEGSVLRTPEAFF
TGTGCCAGCAGCTTGGTGGAGGGCAGTGTCTTGCGAACACCTGAAGCTTTCTTT
>TRBJ2-7|TRBV7-2|TRBD1
CASSLPDRLDDYEQYF
TGTGCCAGCAGCTTACCGGACAGGCTCGATGACTACGAGCAGTACTTC
>TRBJ2-1|TRBV7-9|.
CASSLGARNDEQFF
TGTGCCAGCAGCTTAGGGGCCCGTAACGATGAGCAGTTCTTC
>TRBJ1-1|TRBV10-3|.
CAISESNRDEAFF
TGTGCCATCAGTGAGTCGAACCGCGATGAAGCTTTCTTT